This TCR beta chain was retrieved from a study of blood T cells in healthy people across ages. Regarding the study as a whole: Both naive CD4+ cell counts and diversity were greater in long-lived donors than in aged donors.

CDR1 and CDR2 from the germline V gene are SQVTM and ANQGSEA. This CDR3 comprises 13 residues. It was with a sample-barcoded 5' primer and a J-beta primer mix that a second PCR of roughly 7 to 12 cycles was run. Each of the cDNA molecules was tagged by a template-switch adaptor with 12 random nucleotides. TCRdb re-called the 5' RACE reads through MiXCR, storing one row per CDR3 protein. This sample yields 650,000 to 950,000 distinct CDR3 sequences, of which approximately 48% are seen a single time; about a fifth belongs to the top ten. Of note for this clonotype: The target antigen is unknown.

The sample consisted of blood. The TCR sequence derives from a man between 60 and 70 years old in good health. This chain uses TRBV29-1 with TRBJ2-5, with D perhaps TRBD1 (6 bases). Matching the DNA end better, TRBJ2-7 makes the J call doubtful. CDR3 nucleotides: TGCAGCGTTCGAAACAGGGTTGGAGGCGAGCAGTACTTC. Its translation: CSVRNRVGGEQYF.